Shown below are 27 T cell receptor beta chains from a single sample sequenced in a study of T cells in Graves' hyperthyroidism and ophthalmopathy. What was amplified from RNA transcripts were TCR beta CDR3 regions. The study used the HTBI primer set for a first-round RT-PCR of the TCR CDR3. TCRdb re-called the multiplex PCR reads through MiXCR, storing one row per CDR3 protein. The repertoire includes hundreds of thousands of distinct CDR3 sequences, approximately 25% of them detected once, and 70% to 75% sits in the top ten. Specimen: blood. The receptors derive from a man in his fifties with Graves' hyperthyroidism.

This clonotype was detected many times. The chain couples TRBV20-1 to TRBJ2-1, with D perhaps TRBD2 (5 bases). CDR3 length: 16 residues. The V gene's germline CDR1 is DFQATT and CDR2 SNEGSKA (reference sequence). Trimming left V 1 base short and J 0 bases short, with 13 bases between. This chain's CDR3 is CSARANRGSSYNEQFF. CDR3 coding DNA: TGCAGTGCTAGAGCAAACAGAGGGAGCTCCTACAATGAGCAGTTCTTC.

The chain links TRBV5-6 to TRBJ2-5, with D perhaps TRBD1 (6 bases). The V gene's germline CDR1 is SGHDT and CDR2 YYEEEE. The ends were cut back, 4 bases at V and 2 bases at J, with 18 bases in the middle. There are 16 residues in the CDR3. The CDR3 reads CASSLDRTADQETQYF. CDR3 DNA sequence: TGTGCCAGCAGCCTTGACCGGACAGCCGATCAAGAGACCCAGTACTTC.

The chain employs TRBV5-6 and TRBJ2-7; 12 bases fit TRBD2. This CDR3 is 16 amino acids long. V dropped 2 bases and J dropped 6; count of bases not matched to a gene: 9. Germline V lookup: CDR1 SGHDT, CDR2 YYEEEE. The CDR3 region is CASSFRTSGNLFEQYF. DNA of the CDR3: TGTGCCAGCAGCTTTCGGACTAGCGGGAATCTGTTCGAGCAGTACTTC.

V is TRBV6-6 and J is TRBJ1-5; TRBD1 aligns across 10 bases. This CDR3 region has 15 residues. V lost 2 bases and J lost 6; bases outside the gene matches: 4. CDR1 MNHNY and CDR2 SVGAGI come from the germline V gene (reference sequence). For the CDR3, the DNA is TGTGCCAGCAGTTACCCGGGGACAGGGGTTCAGCCCCAGCATTTT. Its translation: CASSYPGTGVQPQHF.

In this sample, this clonotype turned up many times. This rearrangement joins TRBV12-3 or TRBV12-4 to TRBJ2-5, with D unresolved. V gave up 3 bases and J gave up 3 bases, with 8 bases separating them. The CDR3 is 13 residues long. CDR3 DNA sequence: TGTGCCAGCAGTTTCCTGGGCGAAGAGACCCAGTACTTC. Translation: CASSFLGEETQYF.

In its sample, this clonotype was seen many times. This chain links TRBV7-2 with TRBJ2-7; 9 nucleotides match TRBD2. The junction had 3 bases not matched to a gene; V was cut back by 4 bases and J by 2 bases. The CDR3 has 14 residues. Germline V gene sequence: CDR1 SGHTA, CDR2 FQGNSA. The CDR3 loop reads CASSWTSAPYEQYF. CDR3 in DNA: TGTGCCAGCAGCTGGACTAGCGCTCCCTACGAGCAGTACTTC.

This clonotype was seen ten or more times. The chain joins TRBV28 to TRBJ2-1; D unresolved. V dropped 5 bases and J dropped 7 bases, with 9 bases sitting between them. The CDR3 extends over 12 amino acids. Germline V gene lookup returns CDR1 MDHEN and CDR2 SYDVKM. CDR3 amino acids: CASSPHGNEQFF. The DNA of the CDR3 is TGTGCCAGCAGTCCTCACGGGAATGAGCAGTTCTTC.

This clonotype was seen more than once but under ten times. The rearrangement joins TRBV10-2 to TRBJ2-7; D remains unclear. This CDR3 contains 14 residues. V lost 7 bases to trimming and J lost 1 base, with 14 bases between them. Per the germline V gene, CDR1 is WSHSY and CDR2 is SAAADI. DNA of the CDR3: TGCGCCAGCAAAGTGATTACAGAATCCTACGAGCAGTACTTC. Its translation: CASKVITESYEQYF.

CDR3 sequence reads: CASSLSVGQGVGYTF. As DNA, the CDR3 is TGTGCCAGCAGTTTATCGGTTGGCCAGGGGGTTGGCTACACCTTC. This sequence joins TRBV12-3 or TRBV12-4 and TRBJ1-2; 7 bases agree with TRBD1. Trimming removed 2 bases from V and 7 bases from J; junction bases left unmatched: 10. CDR3 length: 15 amino acids.

This chain links TRBV4-2 with TRBJ1-4; unclear D gene. This CDR3 contains 15 residues. V shed 1 base and J shed 3 bases, with 9 bases lying between them. Per germline, CDR1 LGHNA and CDR2 YNFKEQ. CDR3 loop: CASSQVLAANEKLFF. CDR3 in DNA: TGTGCCAGCAGCCAAGTCTTGGCGGCTAATGAAAAACTGTTTTTT.

In this sample, this clonotype turned up many times. The genes are TRBV20-1 and TRBJ1-1; 7 bases map to TRBD1. The CDR3 has 14 residues. Trimming took 1 base from V and 3 from J; bases not matched to a gene: 5. Germline V gene lookup returns CDR1 DFQATT and CDR2 SNEGSKA (reference sequence). This CDR3 reads CSARVRGQDTEAFF. The CDR3 DNA reads as TGCAGTGCTAGAGTGAGGGGGCAAGACACTGAAGCTTTCTTT.

This clonotype was counted a few times. This rearrangement joins TRBV15 to TRBJ2-5; D call uncertain. Looked up from germline, CDR1 is LNHNV and CDR2 is YYDKDF (reference sequence). The CDR3 sequence is 15 residues long. The V end lost 1 base, the J end lost 3 bases, and 12 bases lay between the germline ends. CDR3 DNA: TGTGCCACCAGCAGAGGATACGGTGATAAAGAGACCCAGTACTTC. The encoded protein is CATSRGYGDKETQYF.

This clonotype is a singleton in its sample. CDR3 sequence reads: CASSSLQGDEQYF. The CDR3 DNA follows: TGCGCCAGCAGCTCCTTACAGGGGGACGAGCAGTACTTC. This rearrangement joins TRBV5-1 to TRBJ2-7; 8 nucleotides line up with TRBD1. The CDR3 runs 13 residues. With V trimmed by 3 bases and J by 5 bases, 4 bases remained unmatched. The germline gives CDR1 SGHRS, CDR2 YFSETQ.

Concerning this clonotype: At one of its ends the junction is not consistent with the germline gene, which may arise from a read error. This chain uses TRBV7-9 with TRBJ2-7; 9 bases line up with TRBD2. This CDR3 contains 16 residues. Germline values: CDR1 SEHNR, CDR2 FQNEAQ (reference sequence). DNA for the CDR3: TGTGCCAGCAGCTTAGCCCCCCTAGCGGGAAGGGGCGAGCTGTACTTC. It is translated as CASSLAPLAGRGELYF.

This clonotype has a handful of counts. The chain couples TRBV6-1 to TRBJ1-5; weak D call: TRBD1 (5 bases). V was cut by 3 bases and J by 0 bases, with 12 bases left in between. CDR1 is MNHNS and CDR2 is SASEGT in the germline V gene. There are 16 residues in the CDR3. In DNA, the CDR3 is TGTGCCAGCAGTGAGCAGGGTTCGGTTAGCAATCAGCCCCAGCATTTT. It specifies CASSEQGSVSNQPQHF.

In its sample, this clonotype was seen a few times. This chain joins TRBV5-1 and TRBJ2-1; 7 bases line up with TRBD2. CDR3 size: 14 residues. The V gene's germline CDR1 is SGHRS and CDR2 YFSETQ. Trimming took 4 bases from V and 7 from J; bases not matched to a gene: 8. The CDR3 region is CASSPNPSGNEQFF. The CDR3 nucleotides read TGCGCCAGCAGCCCAAATCCTAGCGGAAATGAGCAGTTCTTC.

This chain joins TRBV7-9 and TRBJ2-1, with TRBD2 matching 9 bases. CDR1 is SEHNR and CDR2 is FQNEAQ in the germline V gene (reference sequence). The V segment lost 2 bases and the J segment 3 bases; nucleotides outside the gene matches: 5. CDR3 length equals 16 residues. This CDR3 is CASSLLSGGGYNEQFF. The CDR3 bases are TGTGCCAGCAGCTTACTTAGCGGGGGAGGCTACAATGAGCAGTTCTTC. The full variable domain, in which reference TRBV7-9 and TRBJ2-1 provide the parts outside the CDR3, is DTGVSQNPRHKITKRGQNVTFRCDPISEHNRLYWYRQTLGQGPEFLTYFQNEAQLEKSRLLSDRFSAERPKGSFSTLEIQRTEQGDSAMYLCASSLLSGGGYNEQFFGPGTRLTVL.

This clonotype was observed many times. The gene calls are TRBV28 and TRBJ2-2, with TRBD1 as a possible D gene (5 bases). This CDR3 spans 13 amino acids. Germline loops: CDR1 MDHEN, CDR2 SYDVKM. V lost 6 bases, J lost 0 bases, and 5 bases lay in between. CDR3 sequence: CASRTANTGELFF. The CDR3 nucleotides read TGTGCCAGCAGGACAGCGAACACCGGGGAGCTGTTTTTT.

This clonotype was seen many times. This chain connects TRBV19 to TRBJ2-3; D is unclear. Trimming shortened V by 9 bases and J by 0 bases, and 13 bases separated the two germline ends. The germline gives CDR1 LNHDA, CDR2 SQIVND (reference sequence). The CDR3 spans 14 residues. CDR3 nucleotide sequence: TGTGCCAGCAGTGTCGGCTTGAGCACAGATACGCAGTATTTT. The encoded protein is CASSVGLSTDTQYF.

Many counts were recorded for this clonotype. The rearrangement uses TRBV2 and TRBJ2-5, with D tentatively TRBD1 (6 bases). Germline CDR1 is SNHLY and CDR2 is FYNNEI. This CDR3 is built from 13 residues. Deletions cut 9 bases from V and 5 bases from J, with 16 bases between. The CDR3 here is CASVRGSAETQYF. The CDR3 DNA is TGTGCCAGTGTCAGGGGATCGGCTGAGACCCAGTACTTC.

Written as DNA, the CDR3 is TGTGCCACTGTGGGGGGGGCCTCCTACGAGCAGTACTTC. Translation: CATVGGASYEQYF. The chain combines TRBV10-3 with TRBJ2-7, with a tentative D call TRBD2 (7 bases). V lost 10 bases and J 0 bases, leaving 13 bases between the germline ends. This CDR3 is 13 amino acids long. Germline V gives CDR1 ENHRY, CDR2 SYGVKD.

This chain joins TRBV6-1 and TRBJ1-1; D ambiguous. Germline CDR1 and CDR2: MNHNS and SASEGT. The CDR3 runs to 14 residues. With 0 bases removed from V and 1 base from J, the gap between germline ends came to 6 bases. The CDR3 is CASSEAGQNTEAFF. Written as DNA, the CDR3 is TGTGCCAGCAGTGAAGCGGGCCAGAACACTGAAGCTTTCTTT.

With respect to this clonotype: The germline gene is not matched at one end of the junction; a read error may be the cause. The chain carries TRBV5-6 and TRBJ2-1, with D perhaps TRBD2 (5 bases). This CDR3 has 19 amino acids. Germline loops: CDR1 SGHDT, CDR2 YYEEEE. The CDR3 sequence: CANSSQLVPSGNPLGEQFF. The DNA for the CDR3 is TGTGCCAACAGCTCGCAGCTTGTTCCATCGGGAAACCCCTTGGGTGAGCAGTTCTTC.

This clonotype was found many times. The chain links TRBV11-2 to TRBJ2-1; TRBD2 agrees at 8 bases. V shed 2 bases, J shed 5 bases, and the junction held 5 bases outside the gene matches. Looked up from germline, CDR1 is SGHAT and CDR2 is FQNNGV. CDR3 length: 15 amino acids. The DNA for the CDR3 is TGTGCCAGCAGCTTAACGGGACTAGGTGACAATGAGCAGTTCTTC. It translates to CASSLTGLGDNEQFF.

This clonotype has ten or more counts. This chain connects TRBV13 to TRBJ2-3; no reliable D call. This CDR3 has 12 residues. Looked up from germline, CDR1 is PRHDT and CDR2 is FYEKMQ (reference sequence). Trimming cost V 3 bases and J 6 bases, with 7 bases left between them. CDR3 bases: TGTGCCAGCAGCTTTACAGCCGATACGCAGTATTTT. Its translation is CASSFTADTQYF.

This clonotype was counted at least ten times. The CDR3 region is CASSTDNGTSTYEQYF. The CDR3 coding sequence is TGTGCCAGCAGTACGGACAACGGGACTAGCACCTACGAGCAGTACTTC. The V call is TRBV27, the J call TRBJ2-7; 9 nucleotides align to TRBD2. Per the germline V gene, CDR1 is MNHEY and CDR2 is SMNVEV (reference sequence). The CDR3 totals 16 residues. The V segment lost 5 bases and the J segment 2 bases; nucleotides outside the gene matches: 10.

This clonotype has only a few counts. The V gene is TRBV7-9, the J gene TRBJ1-2; 7 nucleotides match TRBD1. The CDR3 totals 14 residues. J gave up 1 base and V 8 bases, and 7 bases lay outside the gene matches. The germline gives CDR1 SEHNR, CDR2 FQNEAQ (reference sequence). As DNA, the CDR3 is TGTGCCAGCCTCCGGGACAGCCTTAACTATGGCTACACCTTC. It translates to CASLRDSLNYGYTF.